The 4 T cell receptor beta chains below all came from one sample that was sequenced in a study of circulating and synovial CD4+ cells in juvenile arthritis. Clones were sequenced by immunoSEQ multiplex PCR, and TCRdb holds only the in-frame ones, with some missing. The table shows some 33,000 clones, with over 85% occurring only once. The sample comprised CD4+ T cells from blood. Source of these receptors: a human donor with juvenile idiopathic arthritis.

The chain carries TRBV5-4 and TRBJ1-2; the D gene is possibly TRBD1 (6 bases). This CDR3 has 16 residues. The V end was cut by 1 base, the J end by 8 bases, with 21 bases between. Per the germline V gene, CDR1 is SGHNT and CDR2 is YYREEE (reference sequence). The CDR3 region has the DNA TGTGCCAGCAGCTTGCGAGGGGGAGATCGGTATTGGGGCTACACCTTC. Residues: CASSLRGGDRYWGYTF.

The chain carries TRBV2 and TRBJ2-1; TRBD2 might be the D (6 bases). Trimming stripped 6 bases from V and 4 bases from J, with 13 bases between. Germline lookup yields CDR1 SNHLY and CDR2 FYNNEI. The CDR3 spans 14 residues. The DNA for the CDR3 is TGTGCCAGCAGGGAGGAGGGGAGTTACAATGAGCAGTTCTTC. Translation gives CASREEGSYNEQFF.

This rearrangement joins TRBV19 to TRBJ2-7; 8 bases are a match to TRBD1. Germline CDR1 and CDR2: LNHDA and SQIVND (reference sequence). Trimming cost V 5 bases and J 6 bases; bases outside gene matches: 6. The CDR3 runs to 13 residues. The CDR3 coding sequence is TGTGCCAGTAGTTTGGCCAGGGGGCGCGAGCAGTACTTC. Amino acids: CASSLARGREQYF.

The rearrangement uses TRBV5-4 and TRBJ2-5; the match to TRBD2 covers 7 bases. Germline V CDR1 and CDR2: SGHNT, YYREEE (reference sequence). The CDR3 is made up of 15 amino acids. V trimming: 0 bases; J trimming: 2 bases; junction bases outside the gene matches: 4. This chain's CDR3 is CASSLGLAAQETQYF. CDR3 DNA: TGTGCCAGCAGCTTGGGCCTAGCGGCACAAGAGACCCAGTACTTC.